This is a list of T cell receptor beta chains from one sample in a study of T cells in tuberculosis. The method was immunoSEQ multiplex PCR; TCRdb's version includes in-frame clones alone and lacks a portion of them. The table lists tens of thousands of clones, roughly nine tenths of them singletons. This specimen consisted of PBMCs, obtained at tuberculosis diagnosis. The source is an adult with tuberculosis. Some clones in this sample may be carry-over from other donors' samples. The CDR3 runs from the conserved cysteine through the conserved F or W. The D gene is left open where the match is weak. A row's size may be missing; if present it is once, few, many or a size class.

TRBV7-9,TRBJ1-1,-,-,TGTGCCAGCAGCTTAGTTTGCCCGGGCACTGAAGCTTTCTTT,CASSLVCPGTEAFF
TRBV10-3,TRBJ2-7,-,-,TGTGCCATCAGTGGGGACACACCCTACGAGCAGTACTTC,CAISGDTPYEQYF
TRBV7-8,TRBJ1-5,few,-,TGTGCCAGCAGCCCACTAGGTCAGCCCCAGCATTTT,CASSPLGQPQHF
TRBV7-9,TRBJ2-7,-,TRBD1,TGTGCCAGCAGCCTACTAGCAGGACAGGGCCAGGATTTGTACTTC,CASSLLAGQGQDLYF
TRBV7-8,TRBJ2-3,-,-,TGTGCCAGCAGCTTATGGGGGCTTAGCACAGATACGCAGTATTTT,CASSLWGLSTDTQYF
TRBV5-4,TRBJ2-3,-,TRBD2,TGTGCCAGCAGCTTGCGGACTAGCGGGAGCACAGATACGCAGTATTTT,CASSLRTSGSTDTQYF
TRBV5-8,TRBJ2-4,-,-,TGTGCCAGCAGCTTGGGGGGCTCTCGCATTCAGTACTTC,CASSLGGSRIQYF
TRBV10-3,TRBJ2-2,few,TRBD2,TGTGCCATCAGTGACGGAGCGGGGGAAACCGGGGAGCTGTTTTTT,CAISDGAGETGELFF
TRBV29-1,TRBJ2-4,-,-,TGCAGCGTTGAAGATGGGACAAGTCGGGACATTCAGTACTTC,CSVEDGTSRDIQYF
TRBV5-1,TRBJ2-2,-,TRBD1,TGCGCCAGCAGCCTGGGACAGGAGAACGGGGAGCTGTTTTTT,CASSLGQENGELFF
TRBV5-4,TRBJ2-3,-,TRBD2,TGTGCCAGCAGCTTCACTAGCGGGGGGGCCCAAGATACGCAGTATTTT,CASSFTSGGAQDTQYF
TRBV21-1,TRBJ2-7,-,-,TGTGCCAGCAGCCCCCAGGACAGGGAAGACGAGCAGTACTTC,CASSPQDREDEQYF
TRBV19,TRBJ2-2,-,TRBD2,TGTGCCAGTTACTTTAGCGGGGAGTTATCCGGGGAGCTGTTTTTT,CASYFSGELSGELFF